These 20 T cell receptor beta chains were all obtained from the same sample, sequenced in a study of siplizumab effects on memory and regulatory T cells. Method: immunoSEQ multiplex PCR; TCRdb's copy keeps in-frame clones and lacks some. The sample carries 70,000 or so clones, about 90% recorded once. What was sequenced was CD8+ T cells sorted from blood. The receptors were sampled from a human donor in good health.

The V gene is TRBV6-4, the J gene TRBJ2-5, with D tentatively TRBD1 (6 bases). The J call is in doubt because the DNA end fits TRBJ2-7 better. CDR3 length: 19 residues. Germline V gene data show CDR1 as MRHNA and CDR2 as SNTAGT. The CDR3 nucleotides read TGTGCCAGCAGTCTCTTCCTGCGCAGGGGTTTAGTTTGTCGTCACGAGCAGTACTTC. It yields the protein CASSLFLRRGLVCRHEQYF.

This rearrangement joins TRBV6-5 to TRBJ2-6, with D possibly TRBD2 on 6 matching bases. Germline V gene sequence: CDR1 MNHEY, CDR2 SVGAGI. This CDR3 region has 15 residues. The V and J ends lost 2 bases and 1 base respectively, with 6 bases between them. CDR3 nucleotides: TGTGCCAGCAGTTACGGGAGGTCTGGGGCCAACGTCCTGACTTTC. Amino acid sequence: CASSYGRSGANVLTF.

This chain connects TRBV5-5 to TRBJ2-7; D is possibly TRBD2 (5 bases). The germline V and J ends were trimmed by 0 bases and 6 bases, with 13 bases remaining between them. Germline V CDR1 and CDR2: SGHKS, YYEKEE (reference sequence). The CDR3 covers 14 residues. CDR3 protein: CASSLAWAGAEQYF. Here the CDR3 DNA reads TGTGCCAGCAGCTTGGCCTGGGCGGGTGCCGAGCAGTACTTC.

The chain recombines TRBV6-6 with TRBJ2-7, with a weak D call TRBD2 (6 bases). Trimming removed 0 bases at V and 3 bases at J, with 9 bases between. The germline V gene encodes CDR1 MNHNY and CDR2 SVGAGI (reference sequence). The CDR3 extends over 14 amino acids. The CDR3 nucleotides are TGTGCCAGCAGTTACTCTCGGGGACTCTACGAGCAGTACTTC. Translating gives CASSYSRGLYEQYF.

In DNA form, the CDR3 reads TGTGCCAGCAGCTTAGGGTGGGCAGGGGAAGAGACCCAGTACTTC. It is translated as CASSLGWAGEETQYF. V usage is TRBV7-2 and J usage is TRBJ2-5; D is possibly TRBD1 (6 bases). CDR1 is SGHTA and CDR2 is FQGNSA in the germline V gene. CDR3 length equals 15 residues. Between the trimmed V and J ends, which lost 1 base and 3 bases, there was a span of 12 bases.

V gene TRBV27 combines with J gene TRBJ2-1; possibly TRBD1 or TRBD2 for D (7 bases each). The length of the CDR3 is 16 residues. Germline V CDR1 and CDR2: MNHEY, SMNVEV (reference sequence). The ends were cut back, 5 bases at V and 4 bases at J, with 18 bases in the middle. CDR3 DNA sequence: TGTGCCAGCAGTCAAATTCAGGGGGGGGATTACAATGAGCAGTTCTTC. Its protein is CASSQIQGGDYNEQFF.

The chain couples TRBV27 to TRBJ2-4; D gene ambiguous. CDR1 and CDR2 (germline): MNHEY, SMNVEV (reference sequence). The CDR3 has 17 amino acids. Trimming cost V 0 bases and J 2 bases, with 14 bases left between them. In DNA form, the CDR3 reads TGTGCCAGCAGTTTATCGAACGGGCTATCCTCCAAAAACATTCAGTACTTC. This encodes CASSLSNGLSSKNIQYF.

The chain employs TRBV7-2 and TRBJ2-1; TRBD1 matches 11 bases. CDR3 size: 17 residues. Germline V CDR1 and CDR2: SGHTA, FQGNSA. With V trimmed by 0 bases and J by 4 bases, 5 bases remained unmatched. CDR3: CASSLARGQGEYNEQFF. As DNA, the CDR3 is TGTGCCAGCAGCTTAGCCCGGGGACAGGGGGAGTACAATGAGCAGTTCTTC.

The chain joins TRBV9 to TRBJ1-1, with 12 bases aligning to TRBD1. Trimming removed 1 base from V and 2 bases from J; junction bases left unmatched: 3. The CDR3 has 16 amino acids. Germline CDR1 and CDR2: SGDLS and YYNGEE. CDR3 coding DNA: TGTGCCAGCAGCGTATCAGGGACAGGGGGCAACACTGAAGCTTTCTTT. Translating gives CASSVSGTGGNTEAFF.

The V and J genes are TRBV5-1 and TRBJ2-7, with a weak D call TRBD1 (6 bases). CDR1 is SGHRS and CDR2 is YFSETQ in the germline V gene. This CDR3 contains 14 residues. Between the trimmed V and J ends, which lost 4 bases and 3 bases, there was a span of 14 bases. CDR3 DNA sequence: TGCGCCAGCAGCGTTACCAGGGGAGACTACGAGCAGTACTTC. Amino acids: CASSVTRGDYEQYF.

The CDR3: CASSQDRGGRQPQHF. CDR3 DNA: TGCGCCAGCAGCCAAGATCGGGGGGGACGCCAGCCCCAGCATTTT. The chain has TRBV4-1 and TRBJ1-5; a weak D match, TRBD1 (5 bases). The CDR3 is 15 amino acids. V lost 0 bases and J 7 bases, leaving 13 bases between the germline ends. Per germline, CDR1 MGHRA and CDR2 YSYEKL.

The CDR3 DNA is TGCGCCAGCAGTGGGTTTAGCGGTACCTACGAGCAGTACTTC. This codes for CASSGFSGTYEQYF. This chain joins TRBV23-1 and TRBJ2-7; the D gene is possibly TRBD2 (6 bases). TRBV23-1 is filed as an ORF, its function uncertain. The CDR3 sequence is 14 residues long. Trimming removed 5 bases from V and 2 bases from J, with 13 bases in between.

This sequence joins TRBV9 and TRBJ2-3, with TRBD1 matching over 11 bases. Unmatched junction bases numbered 5, after V lost 4 bases and J lost 1 base. CDR3 length: 16 amino acids. Germline V lookup: CDR1 SGDLS, CDR2 YYNGEE. CDR3 in amino acids: CASSRTGGLGTDTQYF. The DNA of the CDR3 is TGTGCCAGCAGCCGGACAGGGGGCTTAGGCACAGATACGCAGTATTTT.

This clone appeared a few times. The genes are TRBV7-9 and TRBJ1-2; TRBD1 might be the D (5 bases). The CDR3 has 14 residues. The V and J ends lost 3 bases and 3 bases respectively, with 11 bases between them. The germline gives CDR1 SEHNR, CDR2 FQNEAQ (reference sequence). The CDR3 is CASSLSVQDYGYTF. The CDR3 DNA follows: TGTGCCAGCAGCTTGTCGGTACAGGACTATGGCTACACCTTC.

The genes are TRBV27 and TRBJ1-5; D might be TRBD1 (6 bases). V shed 6 bases and J shed 3 bases, with 12 bases lying between them. Germline values: CDR1 MNHEY, CDR2 SMNVEV (reference sequence). The CDR3 contains 14 residues. Here the CDR3 DNA reads TGTGCCAGCAGACCAGGACAGCTCAATCAGCCCCAGCATTTT. Protein sequence: CASRPGQLNQPQHF.

This clone appeared a single time. The chain has TRBV6-6 and TRBJ1-2, with D uncertain. CDR3 length equals 13 residues. Trimming shortened V by 2 bases and J by 1 base, and 5 bases separated the two germline ends. CDR1 and CDR2 from the germline V gene are MNHNY and SVGAGI (reference sequence). CDR3 coding DNA: TGTGCCAGCAGTTACGACAATAACTATGGCTACACCTTC. Translating it yields CASSYDNNYGYTF.

This clone is a singleton in its sample. The rearrangement uses TRBV7-9 and TRBJ2-1; the D call may be TRBD1 or TRBD2 (5 bases each). Deletions cut 5 bases from V and 8 bases from J, with 19 bases between. There are 15 residues in the CDR3. Germline CDR1 reads SEHNR; CDR2 reads FQNEAQ (reference sequence). CDR3 in DNA: TGTGCCAGCAGCGACGGGACGGTCCCTTGGGATGAGCAGTTCTTC. Its protein product is CASSDGTVPWDEQFF.

This chain uses TRBV4-1 with TRBJ1-5; D unclear. Per germline, CDR1 MGHRA and CDR2 YSYEKL. Trimming stripped 1 base from V and 0 bases from J, with 7 bases between. CDR3 length equals 15 residues. As DNA, the CDR3 is TGCGCCAGCAGCCAAGGACAATATAGCAATCAGCCCCAGCATTTT. As protein: CASSQGQYSNQPQHF.

V usage is TRBV4-1 and J usage is TRBJ2-2; 8 bases are shared with TRBD1. The CDR3 is 16 residues long. V trimming: 3 bases; J trimming: 1 base; junction bases outside the gene matches: 4. Looked up from germline, CDR1 is MGHRA and CDR2 is YSYEKL. The CDR3 spells CASSQVGTGNTGELFF. In nucleotides, the CDR3 is TGCGCCAGCAGCCAGGTCGGGACAGGGAACACCGGGGAGCTGTTTTTT.

The chain has TRBV19 and TRBJ2-7; D assignment may be TRBD1 or TRBD2 (5 bases each). The CDR3 extends over 15 amino acids. V shed 0 bases and J shed 0 bases, with 9 bases lying between them. Germline assignment: CDR1 LNHDA and CDR2 SQIVND (reference sequence). CDR3 in amino acids: CASSIDRGSSYEQYF. DNA of the CDR3: TGTGCCAGTAGTATAGATCGGGGCAGCTCCTACGAGCAGTACTTC.